These T cell receptor beta chains were read from a single sample in a study of blood T cells in healthy people across ages. TCRdb processed the 5' RACE reads anew with MiXCR; each CDR3 protein has one entry. The repertoire holds more than 700,000 distinct CDR3 sequences, with about 48% as singletons. Specimen: blood. These receptor sequences come from a man aged 80 or over in good health. The CDR3 runs from the conserved cysteine through the conserved F or W.

V gene	CDR3 length	J gene	CDR3 protein
TRBV5-1	17	TRBJ2-7	CASSLTGLAVSSYEQYF
TRBV20-1	17	TRBJ1-1	CSATPGGVSVMNTEAFF
TRBV5-4	15	TRBJ2-1	CASSQKRVPYNEQFF
TRBV5-5	14	TRBJ2-1	CASNLTGTPYGQFF
TRBV7-2	17	TRBJ2-1	CASGLGVGRIGTNEQFF
TRBV7-9	15	TRBJ2-1	CASSSAGGIGVGQFF
TRBV5-1	15	TRBJ2-7	CASSLAPSGSLEQYF
TRBV9	15	TRBJ1-2	CASSAYGRGDYGYTF
TRBV20-1	11	TRBJ2-7	CSASDTHEQYF
TRBV13	15	TRBJ2-6	CASSIRRAGANVLTF
TRBV20-1	14	TRBJ2-6	CSASDSSGANVLTF
TRBV4-2	12	-	CASSLTGNEQYF
TRBV12-3/TRBV12-4	15	-	CASSLRGEGFLEQYF
TRBV6-5	13	TRBJ2-5	CASSRVVGGEQYF
TRBV9	16	TRBJ2-7	CASSVGGTVITYEQYF
TRBV5-1	14	TRBJ2-7	CASSLGSTLYEQYF
TRBV12-3/TRBV12-4	14	TRBJ2-1	CASIVTLGGNEQFF
TRBV20-1	12	TRBJ1-2	CSARPGVYGYTF
TRBV5-1	14	TRBJ2-5	CASSLRRGLETQYF
TRBV7-3	20	TRBJ2-7	CASSNMTGTSGRALGYEQYF
TRBV28	14	-	CASTEQGPPYEQYF
TRBV6-6	16	TRBJ1-6	CASSYRQASADSPLHF
TRBV20-1	13	TRBJ2-3	CRDPGQGKDTQYF
TRBV27	16	TRBJ2-7	CASSFGGGTLSYEQYF
TRBV5-6	15	-	CASSFGQLGAYEQYF
TRBV5-1	13	TRBJ2-7	CASSAGGIYEQYF
TRBV4-2	13	TRBJ2-3	CASSQEFADTQYF
TRBV20-1	14	TRBJ2-5	CSARVTSRGETQYF
TRBV10-2	14	TRBJ1-2	CASRTGVTVYGYTF
TRBV14	16	TRBJ2-3	CASSQDANRGTDTQYF
TRBV20-1	10	TRBJ1-1	CRLDGANAFF
TRBV20-1	13	TRBJ2-7	CRLSRTRSGEQYF
TRBV21-1	10	TRBJ2-5	CASRVGTQYF
TRBV20-1	12	TRBJ2-5	CSARSGQETQYF
TRBV24-1	13	TRBJ1-1	CATKDGGVGEAFF
TRBV27	14	TRBJ1-5	CASSKQGESQPQHF
TRBV12-3/TRBV12-4	16	TRBJ2-5	CASSSLNGRTAETQYF
TRBV27	15	TRBJ1-5	CASSLSSGSSQPQHF
TRBV2	13	TRBJ1-2	CASVNTRQYGYTF
TRBV28	16	TRBJ2-3	CASTALAGGSTDTQYF
TRBV20-1	16	TRBJ2-1	CSTKGPRLAVYNEQFF
TRBV5-1	13	TRBJ2-5	CASRFGTEETQYF
TRBV11-2	15	TRBJ2-7	CASSPSSGRVHEQYF
TRBV7-2	13	TRBJ2-5	CASSLGRRNEQYF
TRBV6-5	15	TRBJ1-1	CASSYRTGANTEAFF
TRBV20-1	14	TRBJ2-1	CSASWAGRPNEQFF
TRBV5-1	16	TRBJ2-3	CASSDGLAVQHRYAYF
TRBV24-1	14	TRBJ2-1	CATSTSGRANEQFF
TRBV28	18	TRBJ2-3	CASSGTDRGSPSTDTQYF
TRBV6-2/TRBV6-3	14	TRBJ2-7	CASSNLQGDYEQYF
TRBV20-1	18	TRBJ2-1	CSARAPVISGSSYNEQFF
TRBV12-3/TRBV12-4	14	TRBJ1-2	CASSSREPGYGYTF
TRBV29-1	11	TRBJ1-1	CSVVSDTEAFF